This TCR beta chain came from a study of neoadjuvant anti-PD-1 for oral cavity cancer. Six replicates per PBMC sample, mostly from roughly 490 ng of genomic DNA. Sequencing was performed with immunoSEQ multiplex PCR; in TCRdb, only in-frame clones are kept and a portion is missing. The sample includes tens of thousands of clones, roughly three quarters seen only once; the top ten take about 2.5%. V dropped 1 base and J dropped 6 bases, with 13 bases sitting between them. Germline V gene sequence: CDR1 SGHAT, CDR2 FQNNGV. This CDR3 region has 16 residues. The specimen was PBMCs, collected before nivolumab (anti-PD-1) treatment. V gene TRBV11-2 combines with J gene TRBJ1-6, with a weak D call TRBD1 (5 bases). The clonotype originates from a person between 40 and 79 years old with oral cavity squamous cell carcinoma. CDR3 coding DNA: TGTGCCAGCAGCTTAGTCCCCCCGGGGGGTAATTCACCCCTCCACTTT. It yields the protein CASSLVPPGGNSPLHF.